These T cell receptor beta chains were read from a single sample in a study of PD-1 blockade in classical Hodgkin lymphoma. The protocol was immunoSEQ multiplex PCR, while the TCRdb copy is restricted to in-frame clones and leaves out a portion. This table has around 70,000 clones, 65% to 75% appearing once. Sequenced here: peripheral blood mononuclear cells (PBMCs), sampled before the second cycle of nivolumab. The receptors stem from a human donor with classical Hodgkin lymphoma. The CDR3 runs from the conserved cysteine through the conserved F or W. The D gene is left open where the match is weak. Only some rows state a clone size, as once, few, many or a class for expanded clones.

v_call,clone_size,d_call,j_call,cdr3_nt,cdr3_aa
TRBV30,.,.,TRBJ2-7,TGTGCCTGGAGTGTATACGGGAGCCCCTACGAGCAGTACTTC,CAWSVYGSPYEQYF
TRBV5-1,.,.,TRBJ2-6,TGCGCCAGCAGCCCCTGGATCTCTGGGGCCAACGTCCTGACTTTC,CASSPWISGANVLTF
TRBV6-1,.,.,TRBJ1-3,TGTGCCAGCAGGACCCCGGGTGGAAACACCATATATTTT,CASRTPGGNTIYF
TRBV9,.,.,TRBJ1-4,TGTGCCAGCAGCGTTACCTGGTCAACTAATGAAAAACTGTTTTTT,CASSVTWSTNEKLFF
TRBV6-5,few,.,TRBJ1-5,TGTGCCAGCAGTTACTCCGCATGGAGCAATCAGCCCCAGCATTTT,CASSYSAWSNQPQHF
TRBV7-2,once,.,TRBJ1-5,TGTGCCAGCAGCTTTGACAGTTATAGCAATCAGCCCCAGCATTTT,CASSFDSYSNQPQHF
TRBV29-1,.,TRBD2,TRBJ2-7,TGCAGCGTTGAGGCCAGCGGGAGGGCCAGTGAGCAGTACTTC,CSVEASGRASEQYF
TRBV10-2,.,TRBD1,TRBJ1-1,TGCGCCAGCAGTGAGCAGGGGGTGTCTGAAGCTTTCTTT,CASSEQGVSEAFF
TRBV2,.,TRBD2,TRBJ2-1,TGTGCCAGCAGTACTAGCGGGGGGATAAGTGAGCAGTTCTTC,CASSTSGGISEQFF
TRBV9,.,TRBD1,TRBJ1-1,TGTGCCAGCAGCGTAGTTCGGGACAGGGAAGCTTTCTTT,CASSVVRDREAFF
TRBV21-1,.,.,TRBJ1-3,TGTGCCAGCAGCAAAGCGATCCCGAGCTCTGGAAACACCATATATTTT,CASSKAIPSSGNTIYF
TRBV4-1,once,TRBD2,TRBJ2-5,TGCGCCAGCAGCCAAGGGGGGACTAGCGGGAGTCGGGAGACCCAGTACTTC,CASSQGGTSGSRETQYF
TRBV2,.,.,TRBJ1-2,TGTGCCACCTCCCCGGGGGGGCCAGGCTACACCTTC,CATSPGGPGYTF
TRBV25-1,.,.,TRBJ2-3,TGTGCCAGCAGTGGCCCGGACCGGAGAGATACGCAGTATTTT,CASSGPDRRDTQYF
TRBV6-6,.,.,TRBJ1-1,TGTGCCAGCAGTTACTCTAAGTTAAGCACTGAAGCTTTCTTT,CASSYSKLSTEAFF
TRBV7-8,.,.,TRBJ2-4,TGTGCCAGCAGCCCGGCCCCGTCGGTCCCAATTCAGTACTTC,CASSPAPSVPIQYF
TRBV7-3,few,TRBD1,TRBJ1-5,TGTGCCAGCAGCTTAGGTGGGGCCAGGGGGCGTCAGCCCCAGCATTTT,CASSLGGARGRQPQHF
TRBV13,few,TRBD2,TRBJ2-3,TGTGCCAGCAGCTTCGCGGGAGGGGGCACAGATACGCAGTATTTT,CASSFAGGGTDTQYF
TRBV5-1,.,.,TRBJ2-2,TGCGCCAGCAGGAACCCGAACACCGGGGAGCTGTTTTTT,CASRNPNTGELFF
TRBV12-5,.,.,TRBJ1-2,TGTGCTAGTGGTTTGCCGATTGCGATGGGGGGCTACACCTTC,CASGLPIAMGGYTF
TRBV19,.,.,TRBJ1-6,TGTGCCAGTAGTATAACGGCAGGGAGTAATTCACCCCCCCACTTT,CASSITAGSNSPPHF
TRBV6-1,.,.,TRBJ1-2,TGTGCCAGCAGTGAGACCGGGAACTATGGCTACACCTTC,CASSETGNYGYTF
TRBV7-6,.,TRBD2,TRBJ2-3,TGTGCCAGCAGCTTGGGGACTAGCGGGCGGAGCACAGATACGCAGTATTTT,CASSLGTSGRSTDTQYF
TRBV5-8,.,TRBD1,TRBJ1-5,TGTGCCAGCAGCTTGGTTCCGAGGACAGGGATCTATAGCAATCAGCCCCAGCATTTT,CASSLVPRTGIYSNQPQHF
TRBV2,.,TRBD1,TRBJ1-1,TGTGCCAGCAGACTACAGGGGGCGTGGACTGAAGCTTTCTTT,CASRLQGAWTEAFF
TRBV19,few,.,TRBJ1-5,TGTGCCAGTAGTAGGGCAGCCGATCAGCCCCAGCATTTT,CASSRAADQPQHF
TRBV19,few,.,TRBJ1-1,TGTGCCAGTAGTATAGTGGAGAACACTGAAGCTTTCTTT,CASSIVENTEAFF
TRBV29-1,.,.,TRBJ1-1,TGCAGCGTTGATACTCCGTTGAACACTGAAGCTTTCTTT,CSVDTPLNTEAFF
TRBV7-2,.,.,TRBJ2-5,TGTGCCAGCAGCTTAGTCACTAGGGGTTCAGAGACCCAGTACTTC,CASSLVTRGSETQYF
TRBV27,.,.,TRBJ2-5,TGTGCCAGCAGTTTAGGGTCCGTCCAAGAGACCCAGTACTTC,CASSLGSVQETQYF
TRBV7-9,many,.,TRBJ2-2,TGTGCCAGCAGGACGCTCTGGGGGGACACCGGGGAGCTGTTTTTT,CASRTLWGDTGELFF
TRBV4-1,.,.,TRBJ1-5,TGCGCCAGCAGCCAATTTTGGGTCATCAATCAGCCCCAGCATTTT,CASSQFWVINQPQHF
TRBV18,.,TRBD2,TRBJ2-3,TGTGCCAGCTCACCGTCTAGACTAGCGGGGTCTAACACAGATACGCAGTATTTT,CASSPSRLAGSNTDTQYF
TRBV7-6,.,TRBD1,TRBJ1-1,TGTGCCAGCAGCTCGGGACAGGGACAGGGATTCGGGACGAGCACTGAAGCTTTCTTT,CASSSGQGQGFGTSTEAFF
TRBV6-1,.,.,TRBJ2-7,TGTGCCAGCGTTCACAGGGTAGGCTCCCTCTACGAGCAGTACTTC,CASVHRVGSLYEQYF
TRBV6-5,.,.,TRBJ1-3,TGTGCCAGCAGCGCCCGCCCTGGAAACACCATATATTTT,CASSARPGNTIYF
TRBV7-3,few,.,TRBJ2-1,TGTGCCAGCAGCTTATGGGCGTGGGGGTCAGACAATGAGCAGTTCTTC,CASSLWAWGSDNEQFF
TRBV5-6,few,TRBD1,TRBJ1-2,TGTGCCAGCAGCCCCGGAGGGGACAGGTGGGGCTACACCTTC,CASSPGGDRWGYTF
TRBV19,.,TRBD1,TRBJ1-2,TGTGCCAGTAGTGGACAGGGTTCCTATGGCTACACCTTC,CASSGQGSYGYTF
TRBV9,.,.,TRBJ2-3,TGTGCCAGCAGCGTAGTGGCTAAAACTAGCACAGATACGCAGTATTTT,CASSVVAKTSTDTQYF
TRBV28,.,.,TRBJ1-3,TGTGCCACTATGTTAGGGGGTACTGGAAACACCATATATTTT,CATMLGGTGNTIYF
TRBV11-3,.,TRBD2,TRBJ2-1,TGTGCCAGCAGCTCCCCGGGACTAGCGGGAGGGCTCGTTTCAGATGAGCAGTTCTTC,CASSSPGLAGGLVSDEQFF
TRBV5-6,few,.,TRBJ1-1,TGTGCCAGCAGCTTCGTTGACAGTGAAGCTTTCTTT,CASSFVDSEAFF
TRBV11-3,once,.,TRBJ2-3,TGTGCCAGCAGCTTAGCCCCGGGACCTGCAACAGATACGCAGTATTTT,CASSLAPGPATDTQYF
TRBV19,.,TRBD1,TRBJ2-5,TGTGCCAGTCTGGACAGGGGGCGAAAGACCCAGTACTTC,CASLDRGRKTQYF
TRBV9,.,TRBD1,TRBJ1-4,TGTGCCAGCAGCGGGGGGCACAGGGGTAATGAAAAACTGTTTTTT,CASSGGHRGNEKLFF
TRBV7-6,.,.,TRBJ1-1,TGTGCCAGCAGCCCAGATGGGTACGAAGTTTTCTTT,CASSPDGYEVFF
TRBV13,few,.,TRBJ1-4,TGTGCCAGCAGGCTCAACAGTAATGAAAAACTGTTTTTT,CASRLNSNEKLFF
TRBV28,.,.,TRBJ2-7,TGTGCCAGCAGTTTAAACATAGGGATTTACGAGCAGTACTTC,CASSLNIGIYEQYF
TRBV2,.,.,TRBJ2-5,TGTGCCAGCAGATTCGACAGCCAAGAGACCCAGTACTTC,CASRFDSQETQYF
TRBV6-4,.,.,TRBJ1-2,TGTGCCAGCAGTGCAGTTCGGGCAGGAAACCCCGATGGCTACACCTTC,CASSAVRAGNPDGYTF
TRBV7-2,.,.,TRBJ2-3,TGTGCCAGCAGCCCACCGGGGGGCCTCCGTTCCTATTTT,CASSPPGGLRSYF